These T cell receptor beta chains were read from a single sample in a study of cytomegalovirus exposure and HLA in healthy donors. The data were produced by immunoSEQ multiplex PCR, yet TCRdb's version contains in-frame clones alone and is incomplete. The sample has 180,000 or so clones; approximately 84% are singletons. Specimen: PBMCs. These receptor sequences come from a girl aged 10 to 17 in good health and CMV-seropositive. Each CDR3 is given with its conserved first and last residue.

j_call,v_call,cdr3_aa
TRBJ2-7,TRBV6-5,CASSYSLAGGEQYF
TRBJ2-1,TRBV7-6,CASSPTTGAGVGYNEQFF
TRBJ1-2,TRBV7-9,CASSFPEGYGYTF
TRBJ2-1,TRBV9,CASSVALAGGFVYNEQFF
TRBJ2-3,TRBV18,CASSPIPGASGTSTDTQYF
TRBJ2-6,TRBV11-2,CASSLFGRVNFGANVLTF
TRBJ2-7,TRBV5-5,CASSSRTGEYEQYF
TRBJ1-1,TRBV19,CASITSPNTEAFF
TRBJ2-7,TRBV5-6,CASSFGPGGTYEQYF
TRBJ2-7,TRBV7-9,CASSETGNYEQYF
TRBJ2-7,TRBV5-6,CASSAGTGGHEQYF
TRBJ1-2,TRBV6-4,CASSDTRTGGPYGYTF
TRBJ1-1,TRBV11-1,CASSLVSREAFF
TRBJ1-5,TRBV10-3,CAISVAGAQPQHF
TRBJ1-2,TRBV7-9,CASSQVVKQGSAANYGYTF
TRBJ1-3,TRBV10-3,CAISERQGGNSGNTIYF
TRBJ1-2,TRBV5-4,CASSWAGGYGYTF
TRBJ2-7,TRBV30,CAWSVAYEQYF
TRBJ2-1,TRBV5-1,CASSLELAGVREQFF
TRBJ2-1,TRBV5-1,CASSLTAGGYNEQFF
TRBJ1-1,TRBV5-4,CASSHDRGADTEAFF
TRBJ2-3,TRBV6-4,CASRAGHTDTQYF
TRBJ2-7,TRBV18,CASSPNPLGANEQYF
TRBJ2-1,TRBV2,CASSEVRGAGSYNEQFF
TRBJ2-3,TRBV5-1,CASSETSGSTDTQYF
TRBJ1-1,TRBV23-1,CASSQRPGPEAFF
TRBJ2-1,TRBV15,CATSRDLAGKGVEQFF
TRBJ1-1,TRBV7-9,CASKPGGWPEAFF
TRBJ2-2,TRBV27,CASSFLAGPGTGELFF
TRBJ2-3,TRBV30,CAWSGDRLTDTQYF
TRBJ2-1,TRBV9,CASSSRLAGGPVGEQFF
TRBJ2-7,TRBV9,CASSPAGAPYEQYF
TRBJ1-1,TRBV7-9,CASSITGDTEAFF
TRBJ2-6,TRBV30,CAWSPDSVSSGANVLTF
-,TRBV10-1,CASSESSREQYF
TRBJ2-3,TRBV6-5,CASSYLYSSTDTQYF
TRBJ1-1,TRBV13,CASSLGDRRSAFF
TRBJ1-3,TRBV5-6,CASSCRDRRSGNTIYF
TRBJ1-1,TRBV29-1,CSVRRNTEAFF
TRBJ2-3,TRBV13,CASSQTPTGLASTDTQYF
TRBJ1-1,TRBV6-5,CASIRGGSNTEAFF
TRBJ2-7,TRBV10-1,CASSEGTGLYEQYF
TRBJ1-2,TRBV5-5,CASSLERGTVFAHGYTF
TRBJ2-1,TRBV9,CASSTRAEQFF
TRBJ2-1,TRBV15,CATSSPSLSYNEQFF
TRBJ1-5,TRBV18,CASSLQEYNQPQHF
TRBJ1-4,TRBV5-4,CASSGTGTGEKLFF
TRBJ2-7,TRBV9,CASSPIADLTYEQYF
TRBJ2-5,TRBV10-1,CASREGTSVPQETQYF
TRBJ1-2,TRBV6-5,CASSYLLSTGGYTF
TRBJ2-3,TRBV7-3,CASSKQGLGDTQYF
TRBJ2-7,TRBV21-1,CASSKKAGGPIYEQYF
TRBJ2-3,TRBV5-4,CASSLASRGTDTQYF